This T cell receptor beta chain derives from a study of shared clonotypes between healthy human individuals. Naive CD8 isolation took CD45RO-negative cells positively selected for CCR7 and excluded terminally differentiated effector memory CD45RA+ cells. As concerns this clone: It is unclear where the CDR3 begins or ends on the DNA, so no DNA is shown, and the CDR3 is as TCRdb lists it.

Assay used: immunoSEQ multiplex PCR; TCRdb lists only in-frame clones, some missing. The data contain about 2.1 million clones, 80% to 95% of them singletons. The receptor was derived from a man aged 18 to 30 in good health. Some clones in this sample may be carry-over from other donors' samples. Source material: naive CD8+ T cells from PBMCs.

The CDR3: CASSFGEGMNTEAFF. The V gene is TRBV28, the J gene TRBJ1-1. Germline V gives CDR1 MDHEN, CDR2 SYDVKM. The CDR3 is 15 amino acids in total, end residues counted.